Presented here are 24 T cell receptor beta chains from one specimen sequenced in a study of blood T cell repertoires in COVID-19. The method was immunoSEQ multiplex PCR; TCRdb's version includes in-frame clones alone and lacks a portion of them. The top ten clones hold roughly 26% of a sample with roughly 170,000 clones, roughly nine tenths of them seen once. The sample was peripheral blood. The receptor set was obtained from a man aged 55 to 70 with acute or convalescent COVID-19.

A single count supports this clone. This chain connects TRBV10-2 to TRBJ2-7; tentative D call: TRBD1 (6 bases). There are 15 residues in the CDR3. The V end was cut by 7 bases, the J end by 4 bases, with 20 bases between. Germline V gives CDR1 WSHSY, CDR2 SAAADI. Here the CDR3 DNA reads TGCGCCAGCACCCCTACCAGACAGGCGAGGTACGAGCAGTACGTC. This translates into CASTPTRQARYEQYV.

A few counts support this clone. The chain is built from TRBV14 and TRBJ2-7; no reliable D call. CDR1 SGHDN and CDR2 FVKESK come from the germline V gene. V dropped 0 bases and J dropped 3 bases, with 3 bases sitting between them. The CDR3 is 12 amino acids. CDR3 nucleotide sequence: TGTGCCAGCAGCCAAGATCTCTACGAGCAGTACTTC. It codes for CASSQDLYEQYF.

The V and J genes are TRBV5-1 and TRBJ2-3; TRBD1 agrees at 8 bases. J gave up 6 bases and V 4 bases, and 7 bases lay outside the gene matches. Per germline, CDR1 SGHRS and CDR2 YFSETQ. The CDR3 runs to 14 residues. This CDR3 reads CASSATGVGDTQYF. The CDR3 nucleotides read TGCGCCAGCAGCGCGACAGGGGTAGGGGATACGCAGTATTTT.

The chain employs TRBV5-1 and TRBJ1-6, with TRBD1 identical over 8 bases. Germline V lookup: CDR1 SGHRS, CDR2 YFSETQ. The CDR3 sequence is 15 residues long. Trimming took 2 bases from V and 8 from J; bases not matched to a gene: 6. The CDR3 sequence is CASSFDRGGHSPLHF. CDR3 bases: TGCGCCAGCAGCTTTGACAGGGGAGGACATTCACCCCTCCACTTT.

J is TRBJ2-5 and V is TRBV10-3; perhaps TRBD2 as D (5 bases). CDR1 is ENHRY and CDR2 is SYGVKD in the germline V gene. CDR3 length: 13 amino acids. V was shortened by 6 bases and J by 4 bases, with 12 bases between the two germline ends. For the CDR3, the DNA is TGTGCCATCAGGCCAACAGAGGGAGAGACCCAGTACTTC. It is translated as CAIRPTEGETQYF.

V usage is TRBV24-1 and J usage is TRBJ2-7; 8 bases agree with TRBD1. The junction had 10 bases not matched to a gene; V was cut back by 4 bases and J by 3 bases. The CDR3 runs to 16 residues. CDR1 and CDR2 (germline): KGHDR, SFDVKD. CDR3 amino acids: CATSDRTGHSLYEQYF. The CDR3 DNA reads TGTGCCACCAGTGACAGGACAGGGCACTCGCTCTACGAGCAGTACTTC.

V is TRBV7-9 and J is TRBJ1-1, with D tentatively TRBD1 (6 bases). Deletions cut 7 bases from V and 6 bases from J, with 18 bases between. In germline, CDR1 is SEHNR, CDR2 FQNEAQ (reference sequence). This CDR3 is 14 amino acids long. CDR3 bases: TGTGCCAGCATCCTGCGGGCAGGGGATTCTGAAGCTTTCTTT. Its protein product is CASILRAGDSEAFF.

Regarding this clone: This sample includes further DNA sequences coding for the same CDR3. The V and J genes are TRBV5-1 and TRBJ1-1, with D unclear. V lost 0 bases, J lost 8 bases, and 5 bases lay in between. This CDR3 spans 11 amino acids. Germline-derived CDR1 and CDR2 are SGHRS and YFSETQ. The CDR3 DNA sequence: TGCGCCAGCAGCTTGGGGGCAGAAGCTTTCTTT. Its translation is CASSLGAEAFF.

The chain joins TRBV24-1 to TRBJ2-5, with 7 nucleotides matching TRBD2. The CDR3 runs 15 residues. Germline CDR1 is KGHDR and CDR2 is SFDVKD. Trimming at V came to 4 bases and at J to 5 bases, leaving 9 bases not matched to a gene. CDR3 loop: CATSDSTSIYETQYF. CDR3 coding DNA: TGTGCCACCAGTGACTCGACTAGCATCTATGAGACCCAGTACTTC.

V is TRBV5-5 and J is TRBJ1-5; D is ambiguous. V was shortened by 0 bases and J by 3 bases, with 13 bases between the two germline ends. Germline V gene sequence: CDR1 SGHKS, CDR2 YYEKEE (reference sequence). The CDR3 sequence is 16 residues long. The CDR3 loop reads CASSLGREWDNQPQHF. The CDR3 nucleotides read TGTGCCAGCAGCTTGGGGAGGGAATGGGACAATCAGCCCCAGCATTTT.

Of note for this clone: In the same sample, other DNA sequences code for this CDR3. The chain is built from TRBV19 and TRBJ1-1; D remains ambiguous. The CDR3 is made up of 13 amino acids. The germline CDR1 and CDR2 sequences are LNHDA and SQIVND (reference sequence). The V and J ends lost 5 bases and 1 base respectively, with 8 bases between them. Written as DNA, the CDR3 is TGTGCCAGTAGTCAACAGAAGAACACTGAAGCTTTCTTT. This sequence encodes CASSQQKNTEAFF.

This clone showed up just once. The chain has TRBV5-1 and TRBJ1-4, with TRBD1 matching over 7 bases. Germline trimming cut 4 bases from V and 7 bases from J; bases unmatched to any gene: 7. Germline V gene data show CDR1 as SGHRS and CDR2 as YFSETQ. This CDR3 is built from 14 residues. CDR3 bases: TGCGCCAGCAGCCCCGCGGACAGGCTTGAAAAACTGTTTTTT. Translating it yields CASSPADRLEKLFF.

The chain recombines TRBV6-1 with TRBJ2-7; 7 bases align to TRBD1. The CDR3 sequence is 16 residues long. Germline CDR1 is MNHNS and CDR2 is SASEGT. After removal of 2 bases from V and 4 bases from J, the junction contained 11 bases not matched to a gene. Written as DNA, the CDR3 is TGTGCCAGCAGTGAAATGACAGGGTTAAGAATATACGAGCAGTACTTC. It translates to CASSEMTGLRIYEQYF.

This clone was counted once. The gene calls are TRBV24-1 and TRBJ2-3; possible D gene TRBD1, 5 bases. The germline gives CDR1 KGHDR, CDR2 SFDVKD. The CDR3 loop spans 16 amino acids. Trimming cost V 4 bases and J 0 bases, with 13 bases left between them. The chain's CDR3 is CATSDLGHKSTDTQYF. CDR3 nucleotide sequence: TGTGCCACCAGTGACCTCGGACACAAAAGCACAGATACGCAGTATTTT.

This rearrangement joins TRBV11-3 to TRBJ1-1, with D tentatively TRBD1 (5 bases). There are 16 residues in the CDR3. Germline CDR1 and CDR2: SGHNT and YENEEA. Trimming left V 8 bases short and J 1 base short, with 20 bases between. In nucleotides, the CDR3 is TGTGCCAGCTCCCCCCGGCGTATAGGGGCGAACACTGAAGCTTTCTTT. This sequence encodes CASSPRRIGANTEAFF.

The chain joins TRBV19 to TRBJ1-2; 8 bases agree with TRBD1. This CDR3 contains 15 residues. Germline V gene data show CDR1 as LNHDA and CDR2 as SQIVND (reference sequence). The V and J ends lost 5 bases and 5 bases, in that order; junction bases with no gene match: 10. The chain's CDR3 is CASSSKGQGRYGYTF. CDR3 bases: TGTGCCAGTAGTTCTAAAGGACAGGGAAGATATGGCTACACCTTC.

The chain is built from TRBV18 and TRBJ1-3; a possible D gene is TRBD1 (5 bases). The CDR3 contains 13 residues. Trimming pared 8 bases from V and 3 bases from J, leaving 11 bases between. Germline V gene lookup returns CDR1 KGHSH and CDR2 LQKENI. The CDR3 sequence is CASGDSLGNTIYF. The CDR3 nucleotides read TGTGCCAGCGGAGACAGCCTTGGAAACACCATATATTTT. The full variable domain, its missing parts supplied by reference TRBV18 and TRBJ1-3, is NAGVMQNPRHLVRRRGQEARLRCSPMKGHSHVYWYRQLPEEGLKFMVYLQKENIIDESGMPKERFSAEFPKEGPSILRIQQVVRGDSAAYFCASGDSLGNTIYFGEGSWLTVV.

The chain links TRBV10-2 to TRBJ1-1, with D uncertain. V gave up 0 bases and J gave up 5 bases, with 16 bases separating them. Germline V gene lookup returns CDR1 WSHSY and CDR2 SAAADI. The CDR3 totals 16 residues. CDR3 protein: CASSESTGWTGTEAFF. CDR3 DNA sequence: TGCGCCAGCAGTGAGTCGACGGGCTGGACGGGGACTGAAGCTTTCTTT.

This clone appeared once. This chain links TRBV24-1 with TRBJ2-1; D may be TRBD1 (5 bases). V lost 2 bases and J 9 bases, leaving 7 bases between the germline ends. The germline V gene encodes CDR1 KGHDR and CDR2 SFDVKD. This CDR3 contains 12 residues. The CDR3 sequence: CATSDYQGEQFF. In nucleotides, the CDR3 is TGTGCCACCAGTGATTACCAGGGTGAGCAGTTCTTC.

A single count supports this clone. The genes are TRBV29-1 and TRBJ1-1; D perhaps matches TRBD1 (6 bases). The germline V gene has CDR1 SQVTM and CDR2 ANQGSEA. Deletions cut 7 bases from V and 5 bases from J, with 17 bases between. This CDR3 comprises 13 residues. The CDR3 spells CSASGQMGTEAFF. The DNA of the CDR3 is TGCAGCGCATCGGGACAAATGGGGACTGAAGCTTTCTTT.

The chain carries TRBV3-1 (or the pseudogene TRBV3-2) and TRBJ2-3, with 11 bases identical to TRBD2. The CDR3 contains 15 residues. Trimming at V came to 4 bases and at J to 3 bases, leaving 3 bases not matched to a gene. Germline V gives CDR1 LGHDT, CDR2 YNNKEL (reference sequence). The CDR3 is CASSRRTSGTDTQYF. The CDR3 DNA reads as TGTGCCAGCAGCCGACGGACTAGCGGGACAGATACGCAGTATTTT.

The rearrangement uses TRBV11-2 and TRBJ2-5, with 9 bases matching TRBD2. CDR3 size: 15 residues. The junction had 7 bases not matched to a gene; V was cut back by 5 bases and J by 3 bases. CDR1 and CDR2 from the germline V gene are SGHAT and FQNNGV. CDR3 sequence (DNA): TGTGCCAGCAGCCTCACGGGGACTAGCAAAGAGACCCAGTACTTC. It yields the protein CASSLTGTSKETQYF. Combining the CDR3 with reference TRBV11-2 and TRBJ2-5 gives the whole variable domain EAGVAQSPRYKIIEKRQSVAFWCNPISGHATLYWYQQILGQGPKLLIQFQNNGVVDDSQLPKDRFSAERLKGVDSTLKIQPAKLEDSAVYLCASSLTGTSKETQYFGPGTRLLVL.

V is TRBV28 and J is TRBJ2-2; D remains ambiguous. The CDR3 totals 13 residues. Germline CDR1 is MDHEN and CDR2 is SYDVKM. Trimming cost V 3 bases and J 1 base, with 3 bases left between them. The CDR3 DNA follows: TGTGCCAGCAGTTTCAGGAACACCGGGGAGCTGTTTTTT. It codes for CASSFRNTGELFF.

J is TRBJ1-1 and V is TRBV5-1; D might be TRBD1 (5 bases). In germline, CDR1 is SGHRS, CDR2 YFSETQ. The CDR3 is 15 residues long. The V end lost 0 bases, the J end lost 4 bases, and 13 bases lay between the germline ends. The CDR3 DNA follows: TGCGCCAGCAGCTTGGAGGCGGGGGTCGGCACTGAAGCTTTCTTT. Its protein is CASSLEAGVGTEAFF.